The 5 T cell receptor beta chains below were found in one sample sequenced in a study of shared clonotypes between healthy human individuals. Method: immunoSEQ multiplex PCR; TCRdb's copy keeps in-frame clones and lacks some. The sample has 2,500,000 or so clones, just over 90% seen once. What was sequenced was naive CD4+ T cells sorted from blood. The subset is: CD45RA+ positively selected. The receptors originated from a man aged 18 to 30 in good health.

As for this clone: The sample carries other DNA sequences with the same CDR3. This sequence joins TRBV7-2 and TRBJ2-5, with TRBD1 matching 9 bases. V lost 5 bases and J lost 4; bases outside the gene matches: 5. The CDR3 loop spans 14 amino acids. CDR1 and CDR2 from the germline V gene are SGHTA and FQGNSA. The CDR3 bases are TGTGCCAGCAGCCCGGACAGGGGAGGAGAGACCCAGTACTTC. It encodes CASSPDRGGETQYF.

This clone came up once. The gene calls are TRBV7-2 and TRBJ2-5; D is unclear. The CDR3 length is 13 residues. Germline CDR1 is SGHTA and CDR2 is FQGNSA. V was pared by 4 bases and J by 1 base, with 7 bases between. As DNA, the CDR3 is TGTGCCAGCAGCTCGATAATCCAAGAGACCCAGTACTTC. Amino acids: CASSSIIQETQYF.

The genes are TRBV27 and TRBJ2-7; 10 bases fit TRBD1. The CDR3 covers 15 residues. V shed 5 bases, J shed 2 bases, and the junction held 6 bases outside the gene matches. Germline V lookup: CDR1 MNHEY, CDR2 SMNVEV (reference sequence). Here the CDR3 DNA reads TGTGCCAGCAGTCCGGGACAGGGGACTGCCTACGAGCAGTACTTC. Translating it yields CASSPGQGTAYEQYF.

J is TRBJ2-1 and V is TRBV9, with 8 bases lining up with TRBD2. CDR1 SGDLS and CDR2 YYNGEE come from the germline V gene. V lost 0 bases, J lost 10 bases, and 15 bases stayed unmatched. The CDR3 is made up of 17 amino acids. CDR3 region: CASSVAGIAGTLGEQFF. DNA for the CDR3: TGTGCCAGCAGCGTAGCTGGGATAGCGGGAACCTTAGGGGAGCAGTTCTTC.

This clone was seen once. The chain employs TRBV6-6 and TRBJ2-1; D ambiguous. The V end was cut by 2 bases, the J end by 2 bases, with 10 bases between. The CDR3 sequence is 15 residues long. CDR1 and CDR2 from the germline V gene are MNHNY and SVGAGI (reference sequence). CDR3: CASSYVTPAYNEQFF. In DNA, the CDR3 is TGTGCCAGCAGTTACGTGACGCCCGCCTACAATGAGCAGTTCTTC.